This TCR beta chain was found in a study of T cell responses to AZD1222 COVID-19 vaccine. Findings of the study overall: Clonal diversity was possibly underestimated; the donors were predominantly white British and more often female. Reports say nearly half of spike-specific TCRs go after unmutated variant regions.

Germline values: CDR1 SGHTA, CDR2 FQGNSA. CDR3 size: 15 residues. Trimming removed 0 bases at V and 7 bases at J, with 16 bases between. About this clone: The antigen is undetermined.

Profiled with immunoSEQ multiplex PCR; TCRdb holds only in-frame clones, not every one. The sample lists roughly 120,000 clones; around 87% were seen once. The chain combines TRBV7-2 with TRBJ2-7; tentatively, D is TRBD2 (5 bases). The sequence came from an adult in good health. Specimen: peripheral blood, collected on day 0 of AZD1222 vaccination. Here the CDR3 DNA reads TGTGCCAGCAGCTTAGCGTCTAGCCGGGTGGAAGAGCAGTACTTC. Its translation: CASSLASSRVEEQYF. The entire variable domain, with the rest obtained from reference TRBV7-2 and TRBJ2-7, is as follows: GAGVSQSPSNKVTEKGKDVELRCDPISGHTALYWYRQSLGQGLEFLIYFQGNSAPDKSGLPSDRFSAERTGGSVSTLTIQRTQQEDSAVYLCASSLASSRVEEQYFGPGTRLTVT.